Shown below are 22 T cell receptor beta chains from a single sample sequenced in a study of STAT5B mutations in CD4+ large granular lymphocyte leukemia. Profiling relied on immunoSEQ multiplex PCR, and the TCRdb table lists in-frame clones only, not all of them. The data hold about 22,000 clones, with around 76% observed a single time. The specimen was CD4+ T cells from blood buffy coats. The receptor source for this set is a human donor in good health.

The gene calls are TRBV14 and TRBJ2-7; the D gene is possibly TRBD1 (7 bases). Germline V lookup: CDR1 SGHDN, CDR2 FVKESK. This CDR3 comprises 16 residues. V was cut by 0 bases and J by 7 bases, with 19 bases left in between. This CDR3 reads CASSQDVAGGIGEQYF. CDR3 coding DNA: TGTGCCAGCAGCCAAGATGTGGCAGGGGGGATTGGGGAGCAGTACTTC.

The rearrangement links TRBV7-2 to TRBJ2-3, with TRBD1 matching over 7 bases. CDR1 SGHTA and CDR2 FQGNSA come from the germline V gene. J gave up 2 bases and V 5 bases, and 10 bases lay outside the gene matches. The CDR3 sequence is 16 residues long. Written as DNA, the CDR3 is TGTGCCAGCAGCGCCCAGACAGGGCGGGCCACAGATACGCAGTATTTT. Amino acids: CASSAQTGRATDTQYF.

The chain employs TRBV2 and TRBJ1-3, with TRBD1 matching over 9 bases. The ends lost 5 bases at V and 0 bases at J; junction bases unmatched: 5. Germline CDR1 and CDR2: SNHLY and FYNNEI. The CDR3 totals 16 residues. Here the CDR3 reads CASSPQGARSGNTIYF. In DNA form, the CDR3 reads TGTGCCAGCAGTCCACAGGGGGCGCGCTCTGGAAACACCATATATTTT.

The genes are TRBV19 and TRBJ2-7, with D possibly TRBD2 on 6 matching bases. The length of the CDR3 is 15 residues. Germline V gene data show CDR1 as LNHDA and CDR2 as SQIVND (reference sequence). V lost 1 base and J lost 9, with 19 bases in between. CDR3 sequence reads: CASSIVSGGVVLQYF. The CDR3, as DNA: TGTGCCAGTAGTATAGTATCCGGGGGAGTCGTCTTGCAGTACTTC.

The chain carries TRBV4-1 and TRBJ2-3; 9 bases match TRBD1. CDR3 length: 17 amino acids. Germline assignment: CDR1 MGHRA and CDR2 YSYEKL. J gave up 4 bases and V 3 bases, and 11 bases lay outside the gene matches. The CDR3 DNA is TGCGCCAGCAGCCAGGGGTCCGGGACAGGGTTTGCAGATACGCAGTATTTT. Translating gives CASSQGSGTGFADTQYF.

The chain recombines TRBV6-6 with TRBJ2-5, with 8 bases that match TRBD2. V lost 8 bases to trimming and J lost 11 bases; unmatched junction nucleotides: 13. This CDR3 region has 13 residues. The germline V gene encodes CDR1 MNHNY and CDR2 SVGAGI (reference sequence). The CDR3, as DNA: TGTGCCAGCCATCGGGGGGGGAGGATGGAGCAGTACTTC. Translation gives CASHRGGRMEQYF.

The chain links TRBV2 to TRBJ2-3; TRBD1 agrees at 10 bases. From germline, CDR1 is SNHLY and CDR2 FYNNEI. The CDR3 length is 16 residues. V lost 1 base, J lost 11 bases, and 12 bases stayed unmatched. The CDR3 spells CASSEVRTGTGDGQYF. The DNA for the CDR3 is TGTGCCAGCAGTGAAGTAAGGACCGGGACAGGGGATGGGCAGTATTTT.

The J gene is TRBJ1-2, the V gene TRBV5-4, with TRBD1 as a possible D gene (5 bases). Germline V gene data show CDR1 as SGHNT and CDR2 as YYREEE (reference sequence). This CDR3 is 14 amino acids long. V was cut by 0 bases and J by 4 bases, with 10 bases left in between. Here the CDR3 reads CASSLADRIYGYTF. The CDR3 DNA is TGTGCCAGCAGCTTGGCCGACAGAATCTATGGCTACACCTTC.

V and J are TRBV7-9 and TRBJ2-7, with 9 bases that match TRBD1. This CDR3 spans 17 amino acids. CDR1 and CDR2 from the germline V gene are SEHNR and FQNEAQ (reference sequence). Trimming took 4 bases from V and 4 from J; bases not matched to a gene: 14. CDR3 DNA sequence: TGTGCCAGCAGCTACAGAGAGAAACAGGGGGCGCGATACGAGCAGTACTTC. Translated, it gives CASSYREKQGARYEQYF.

The V and J genes are TRBV29-1 and TRBJ2-5; TRBD2 matches 10 bases. The length of the CDR3 is 15 residues. Germline CDR1 SQVTM, CDR2 ANQGSEA. The trim removed 1 base at V and 6 bases at J, leaving 8 bases unmatched. The DNA for the CDR3 is TGCAGCGTTGAAGTGGGAGCGGGGGGGCCCCAGACCCAGTACTTC. Its protein is CSVEVGAGGPQTQYF.

J is TRBJ2-5 and V is TRBV5-1, with D perhaps matching TRBD2 (6 bases). V lost 4 bases and J 5 bases, leaving 18 bases between the germline ends. Germline CDR1 reads SGHRS; CDR2 reads YFSETQ. The CDR3 has 15 amino acids. As DNA, the CDR3 is TGCGCCAGCAGCGGGAGCCGGGCCGCGGGGGAGACCCAGTACTTC. It codes for CASSGSRAAGETQYF.

The gene calls are TRBV5-1 and TRBJ2-3; D gene ambiguous. Germline-derived CDR1 and CDR2 are SGHRS and YFSETQ. There are 12 residues in the CDR3. Deletions cut 0 bases from V and 10 bases from J, with 9 bases between. The chain's CDR3 is CASSLELVPQYF. The CDR3 nucleotides read TGCGCCAGCAGCTTGGAGCTGGTACCGCAGTATTTT.

The gene calls are TRBV18 and TRBJ2-3; either TRBD1 or TRBD2 may fit D (5 bases each). The CDR3 has 16 amino acids. Germline CDR1 is KGHSH and CDR2 is LQKENI. V lost 0 bases, J lost 0 bases, and 10 bases lay in between. The CDR3 is CASSPPTGQSTDTQYF. CDR3 DNA: TGTGCCAGCTCACCACCGACGGGGCAAAGCACAGATACGCAGTATTTT. Using reference TRBV18 and TRBJ2-3 for the parts outside the CDR3, the full variable domain is NAGVMQNPRHLVRRRGQEARLRCSPMKGHSHVYWYRQLPEEGLKFMVYLQKENIIDESGMPKERFSAEFPKEGPSILRIQQVVRGDSAAYFCASSPPTGQSTDTQYFGPGTRLTVL.

The J gene is TRBJ1-2, the V gene TRBV4-1; TRBD1 matches 12 bases. V shed 3 bases and J 5 bases; nucleotides not matched to a gene: 13. There are 18 residues in the CDR3. From germline, CDR1 is MGHRA and CDR2 YSYEKL. The CDR3 reads CASSHTGTGGQEGYGYTF. The CDR3 bases are TGCGCCAGCAGCCACACCGGGACAGGGGGCCAAGAGGGGTATGGCTACACCTTC.

The J gene is TRBJ1-2, the V gene TRBV28; possible D gene TRBD1, 5 bases. The length of the CDR3 is 14 residues. V lost 6 bases and J lost 4, with 15 bases in between. Germline V gene data show CDR1 as MDHEN and CDR2 as SYDVKM. In DNA, the CDR3 is TGTGCCAGCAGACCGCCCGGGGCCTCCTATGGCTACACCTTC. Residues: CASRPPGASYGYTF.

In nucleotides, the CDR3 is TGTGCCAGCAGCTTCGCCTACGAGCAGTACTTC. Encoded protein: CASSFAYEQYF. The chain uses TRBV7-2 and TRBJ2-7; no firm D call. CDR1 and CDR2 (germline): SGHTA, FQGNSA. CDR3 size: 11 residues. V shed 3 bases and J shed 2 bases, with 2 bases lying between them.

The V gene is TRBV5-6, the J gene TRBJ2-6; D unclear. Germline assignment: CDR1 SGHDT and CDR2 YYEEEE. V dropped 3 bases and J dropped 0 bases, with 10 bases sitting between them. This CDR3 spans 16 amino acids. CDR3 loop: CASSSTPNSGANVLTF. In DNA form, the CDR3 reads TGTGCCAGCAGCTCGACTCCAAACTCTGGGGCCAACGTCCTGACTTTC.

This chain's CDR3 is CASSVAPGASYEQYF. As DNA, the CDR3 is TGTGCCAGCAGCGTAGCTCCCGGGGCCTCCTACGAGCAGTACTTC. This chain joins TRBV9 and TRBJ2-7; D possibly matches TRBD1 or TRBD2 (5 bases each). Trimming took 0 bases from V and 0 from J, leaving 10 bases between them. The CDR3 runs 15 residues. CDR1 and CDR2 (germline): SGDLS, YYNGEE. The full variable domain, in which reference TRBV9 and TRBJ2-7 provide the parts outside the CDR3, is DSGVTQTPKHLITATGQRVTLRCSPRSGDLSVYWYQQSLDQGLQFLIQYYNGEERAKGNILERFSAQQFPDLHSELNLSSLELGDSALYFCASSVAPGASYEQYFGPGTRLTVT.

This clone was seen once. The gene calls are TRBV18 and TRBJ2-3; no clear D gene. Between the trimmed V and J ends, which lost 0 bases and 2 bases, there was a span of 9 bases. The CDR3 is 15 amino acids. Germline V gene data show CDR1 as KGHSH and CDR2 as LQKENI. The CDR3 spells CASSPPAGTTDTQYF. The CDR3 DNA reads TGTGCCAGCTCACCACCGGCAGGAACCACAGATACGCAGTATTTT.

The V gene is TRBV21-1, the J gene TRBJ2-3; TRBD2 is taken as the D call from the table, unchecked against the DNA. TRBV21-1 counts as a pseudogene. This CDR3 has 15 residues. The CDR3 protein is CASSKSGPCLDTQYF. DNA of the CDR3: TGTGCCAGCAGCAAAAGCGGTCCCTGCCTAGATACGCAGTATTTT.

V is TRBV4-2 and J is TRBJ2-1; TRBD2 aligns across 9 bases. Losses at the gene ends were 5 bases for V and 1 base for J; bases not matched to a gene: 3. This CDR3 contains 15 residues. Per the germline V gene, CDR1 is LGHNA and CDR2 is YNFKEQ. CDR3 DNA: TGTGCCAGCAGCGGAACTAGCGGGTCCTACAATGAGCAGTTCTTC. Protein: CASSGTSGSYNEQFF.

The chain couples TRBV4-3 to TRBJ1-2, with D maybe TRBD1 (5 bases). Per germline, CDR1 LGHNA and CDR2 YSLEER. Deletions cut 0 bases from V and 8 bases from J, with 10 bases between. CDR3 length equals 13 residues. CDR3 loop: CASSQDSWGGYTF. As DNA, the CDR3 is TGCGCCAGCAGCCAAGATTCGTGGGGGGGCTACACCTTC.